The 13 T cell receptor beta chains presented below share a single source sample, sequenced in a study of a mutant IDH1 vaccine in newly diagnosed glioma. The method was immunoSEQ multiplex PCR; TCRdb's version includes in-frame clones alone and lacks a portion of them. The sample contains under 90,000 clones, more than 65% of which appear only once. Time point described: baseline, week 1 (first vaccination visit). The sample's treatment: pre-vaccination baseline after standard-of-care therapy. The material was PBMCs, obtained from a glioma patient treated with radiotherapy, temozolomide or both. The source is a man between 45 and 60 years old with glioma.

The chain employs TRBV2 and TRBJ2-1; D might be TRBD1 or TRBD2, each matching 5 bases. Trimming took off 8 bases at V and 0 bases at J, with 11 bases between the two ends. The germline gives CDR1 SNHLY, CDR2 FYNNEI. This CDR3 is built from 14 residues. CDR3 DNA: TGTGCCAGCGTCGGGGCGAGCTCCTACAATGAGCAGTTCTTC. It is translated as CASVGASSYNEQFF.

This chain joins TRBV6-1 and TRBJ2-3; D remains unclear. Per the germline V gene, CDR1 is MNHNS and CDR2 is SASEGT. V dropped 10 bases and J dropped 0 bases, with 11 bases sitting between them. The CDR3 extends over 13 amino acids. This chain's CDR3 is CAIRWASTDTQYF. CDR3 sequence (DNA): TGTGCCATCCGTTGGGCTAGCACAGATACGCAGTATTTT.

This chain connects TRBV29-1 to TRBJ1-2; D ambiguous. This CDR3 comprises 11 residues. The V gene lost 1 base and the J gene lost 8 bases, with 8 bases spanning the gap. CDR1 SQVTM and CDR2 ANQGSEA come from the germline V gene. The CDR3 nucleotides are TGCAGCGTTGAAGTCGCACGGGGCTACACCTTC. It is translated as CSVEVARGYTF. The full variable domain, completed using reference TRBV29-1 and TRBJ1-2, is SAVISQKPSRDICQRGTSLTIQCQVDSQVTMMFWYRQQPGQSLTLIATANQGSEATYESGFVIDKFPISRPNLTFSTLTVSNMSPEDSSIYLCSVEVARGYTFGSGTRLTVV.

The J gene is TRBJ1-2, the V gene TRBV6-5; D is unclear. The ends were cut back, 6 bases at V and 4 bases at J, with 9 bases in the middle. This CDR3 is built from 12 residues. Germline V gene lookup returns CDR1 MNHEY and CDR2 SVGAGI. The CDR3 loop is CASRGVLYGYTF. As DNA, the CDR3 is TGTGCCAGCAGAGGCGTGCTCTATGGCTACACCTTC.

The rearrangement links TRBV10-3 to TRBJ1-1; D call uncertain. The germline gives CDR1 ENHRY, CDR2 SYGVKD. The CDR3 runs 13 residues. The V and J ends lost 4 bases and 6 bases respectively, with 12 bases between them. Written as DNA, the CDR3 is TGTGCCATCAGTGCGGCTTCTGACGCTGAAGCTTTCTTT. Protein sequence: CAISAASDAEAFF.

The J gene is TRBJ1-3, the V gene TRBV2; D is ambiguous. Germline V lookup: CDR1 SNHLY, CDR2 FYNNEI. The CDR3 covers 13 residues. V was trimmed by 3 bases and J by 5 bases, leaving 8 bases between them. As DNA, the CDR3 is TGTGCCAGCAGTGAGGGGTTGCGAAACACCATATATTTT. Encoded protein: CASSEGLRNTIYF.

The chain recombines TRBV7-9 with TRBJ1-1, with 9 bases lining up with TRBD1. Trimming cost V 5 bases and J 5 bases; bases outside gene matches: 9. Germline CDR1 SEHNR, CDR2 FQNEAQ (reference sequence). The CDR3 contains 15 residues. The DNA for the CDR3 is TGTGCCAGCAGCCTACCGGGACAGGGTAAAACTGAAGCTTTCTTT. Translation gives CASSLPGQGKTEAFF.

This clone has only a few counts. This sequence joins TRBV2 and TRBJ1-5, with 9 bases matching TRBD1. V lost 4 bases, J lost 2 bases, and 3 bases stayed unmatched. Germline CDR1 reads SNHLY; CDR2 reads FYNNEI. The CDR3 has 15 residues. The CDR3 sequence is CASSGDREGNQPQHF. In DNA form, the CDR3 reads TGTGCCAGCAGTGGGGACAGGGAGGGCAATCAGCCCCAGCATTTT.

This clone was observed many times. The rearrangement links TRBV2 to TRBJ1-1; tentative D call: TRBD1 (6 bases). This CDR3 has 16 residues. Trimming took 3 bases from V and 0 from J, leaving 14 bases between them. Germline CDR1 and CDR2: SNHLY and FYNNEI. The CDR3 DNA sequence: TGTGCCAGCAGTGACGGGGGGGCGTATTTGAACACTGAAGCTTTCTTT. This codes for CASSDGGAYLNTEAFF.

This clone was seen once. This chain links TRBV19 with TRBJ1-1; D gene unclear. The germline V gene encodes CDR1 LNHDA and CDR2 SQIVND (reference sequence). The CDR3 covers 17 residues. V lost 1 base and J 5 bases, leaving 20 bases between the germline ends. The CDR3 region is CASSIALVKGRGTEAFF. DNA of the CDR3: TGTGCCAGTAGTATAGCCCTGGTGAAAGGGAGAGGAACTGAAGCTTTCTTT.

CDR3 amino acids: CASSLGGSTNEKLFF. The DNA of the CDR3 is TGTGCCAGCAGCCTCGGGGGGTCAACTAATGAAAAACTGTTTTTT. The chain links TRBV7-9 to TRBJ1-4; TRBD1 might be the D (5 bases). The CDR3 runs 15 residues. Trimming left V 5 bases short and J 0 bases short, with 10 bases between. Germline V gene lookup returns CDR1 SEHNR and CDR2 FQNEAQ (reference sequence).

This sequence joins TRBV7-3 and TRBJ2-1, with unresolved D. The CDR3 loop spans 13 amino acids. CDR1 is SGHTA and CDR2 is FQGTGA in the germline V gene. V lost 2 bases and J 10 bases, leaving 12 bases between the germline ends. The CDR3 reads CASSLPPGQEQFF. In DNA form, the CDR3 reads TGTGCCAGCAGCTTACCTCCAGGTCAGGAGCAGTTCTTC. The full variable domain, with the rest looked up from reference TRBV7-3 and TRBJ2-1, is GAGVSQTPSNKVTEKGKYVELRCDPISGHTALYWYRQSLGQGPEFLIYFQGTGAADDSGLPNDRFFAVRPEGSVSTLKIQRTERGDSAVYLCASSLPPGQEQFFGPGTRLTVL.

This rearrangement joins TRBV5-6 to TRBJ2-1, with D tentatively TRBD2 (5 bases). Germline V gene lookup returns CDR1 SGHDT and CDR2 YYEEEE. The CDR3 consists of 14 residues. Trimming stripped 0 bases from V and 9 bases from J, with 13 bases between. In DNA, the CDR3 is TGTGCCAGCAGCTTGGGCGGGTCGGGTAGTGAGCAGTTCTTC. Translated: CASSLGGSGSEQFF. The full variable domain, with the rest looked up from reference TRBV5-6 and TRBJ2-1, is DAGVTQSPTHLIKTRGQQVTLRCSPKSGHDTVSWYQQALGQGPQFIFQYYEEEERQRGNFPDRFSGHQFPNYSSELNVNALLLGDSALYLCASSLGGSGSEQFFGPGTRLTVL.